The clone carrying this TCR beta chain appeared a few times. The antigen remains undetermined. The data were taken from a study of T cell repertoires in cytomegalovirus infection. General study points: Dominant in the ex vivo response were TCR beta clonotypes restricted by HLA-C and specific for CMV. Carriers of CMV and the relevant HLA type were discriminated by public TCR beta frequency.

MiXCR, applied by TCRdb to the reads, yields one record per CDR3 protein. The repertoire holds a few hundred thousand distinct CDR3 sequences, with about 30% as singletons. The V gene lost 3 bases and the J gene lost 4 bases, with 11 bases spanning the gap. The V gene's germline CDR1 is MNHEY and CDR2 SMNVEV (reference sequence). CDR3 size: 14 residues. Sequencing was performed on PBMCs. This chain uses TRBV27 with TRBJ2-3; a weak D match, TRBD2 (6 bases). The receptor's source is a human donor in good health (CMV status not recorded). Some clones in this sample may be carry-over from other donors' samples. CDR3 region: CASSFTGGADTQYF. CDR3 DNA sequence: TGTGCCAGCAGTTTCACCGGAGGGGCAGATACGCAGTATTTT.